Below, 32 T cell receptor beta chains from the same sample are listed, as sequenced in a study of graft-versus-host responses after intestinal transplantation. Assay: immunoSEQ multiplex PCR; the TCRdb copy retains only in-frame clones and omits some. The sample holds about 99,000 clones; roughly 90% are singletons and the top ten take around 0.96%. No antigen has been assigned to these receptors. Specimen: unstimulated CD4+ T cells sorted from spleen or lymph node cells, collected before intestinal transplant. Every receptor here comes from a human donor who received an intestinal transplant.

This clone was picked up one time. The V and J genes are TRBV6-1 and TRBJ2-7; a possible D gene is TRBD1 (6 bases). Deletions cut 6 bases from V and 4 bases from J, with 16 bases between. The germline gives CDR1 MNHNS, CDR2 SASEGT. This CDR3 comprises 14 residues. The CDR3 loop reads CASRRPQGRYEQYF. The CDR3 DNA reads TGTGCCAGCAGGCGCCCCCAGGGGCGGTACGAGCAGTACTTC.

This rearrangement joins TRBV7-2 to TRBJ2-3; D uncertain. The CDR3 length is 15 residues. Germline CDR1 SGHTA, CDR2 FQGNSA. The V and J ends lost 4 bases and 1 base respectively, with 12 bases between them. CDR3 sequence reads: CASSSPVGGTDTQYF. CDR3 coding DNA: TGTGCCAGCAGCTCCCCCGTCGGCGGCACAGATACGCAGTATTTT.

V is TRBV30 and J is TRBJ1-2; maybe TRBD1 (5 bases). V lost 0 bases and J 4 bases, leaving 9 bases between the germline ends. The CDR3 has 13 amino acids. Germline CDR1 GTSNPN, CDR2 SVGIG (reference sequence). The CDR3 coding sequence is TGTGCCTGGAGTGTGCAGGGCCGCTATGGCTACACCTTC. It yields the protein CAWSVQGRYGYTF.

The chain couples TRBV5-1 to TRBJ2-7; TRBD2 matches at 7 bases. CDR3 length: 15 amino acids. V dropped 3 bases and J dropped 7; count of bases not matched to a gene: 13. Germline lookup yields CDR1 SGHRS and CDR2 YFSETQ. CDR3 DNA: TGCGCCAGCAGCTCACTAGGAAGCGGGGTTGGGGAGCAGTACTTC. It codes for CASSSLGSGVGEQYF. Supplemented by reference TRBV5-1 and TRBJ2-7, the full variable domain reads KAGVTQTPRYLIKTRGQQVTLSCSPISGHRSVSWYQQTPGQGLQFLFEYFSETQRNKGNFPGRFSGRQFSNSRSEMNVSTLELGDSALYLCASSSLGSGVGEQYFGPGTRLTVT.

The V and J genes are TRBV7-6 and TRBJ1-2; tentative D call: TRBD1 (6 bases). The CDR3 runs to 19 residues. V lost 5 bases and J 2 bases, leaving 27 bases between the germline ends. Germline CDR1 and CDR2: SGHVS and FNYEAQ. The CDR3 DNA sequence: TGTGCCAGCAGCGCTCGTCCCCTAGTTGCCGGGACACGGAACTATGGCTACACCTTC. Its translation is CASSARPLVAGTRNYGYTF.

The sample holds one count of this clone. V is TRBV9 and J is TRBJ2-5, with D possibly matching TRBD2 (5 bases). This CDR3 has 15 amino acids. V dropped 4 bases and J dropped 2 bases, with 15 bases sitting between them. The germline gives CDR1 SGDLS, CDR2 YYNGEE. Here the CDR3 reads CASSPPGEPQETQYF. The CDR3 DNA reads TGTGCCAGCAGCCCACCCGGGGAACCTCAAGAGACCCAGTACTTC. Variable domain in full (rest from reference TRBV9 and TRBJ2-5): DSGVTQTPKHLITATGQRVTLRCSPRSGDLSVYWYQQSLDQGLQFLIQYYNGEERAKGNILERFSAQQFPDLHSELNLSSLELGDSALYFCASSPPGEPQETQYFGPGTRLLVL.

In nucleotides, the CDR3 is TGTGCCTGGAGTGTATCTCCGGGCGACAGCTCTGGAAACACCATATATTTT. Translating it yields CAWSVSPGDSSGNTIYF. The chain links TRBV30 to TRBJ1-3, with a weak D call TRBD1 (5 bases). Germline CDR1 GTSNPN, CDR2 SVGIG (reference sequence). V was shortened by 0 bases and J by 0 bases, with 15 bases between the two germline ends. There are 17 residues in the CDR3.

The rearrangement joins TRBV28 to TRBJ1-5, with D tentatively TRBD1 (5 bases). CDR3 length: 16 residues. V was clipped by 6 bases and J by 2 bases, with 17 bases between them. Germline V lookup: CDR1 MDHEN, CDR2 SYDVKM. The CDR3 region is CASRGVVRDRNQPQHF. In DNA, the CDR3 is TGTGCCAGCAGGGGGGTAGTCAGGGATCGCAATCAGCCCCAGCATTTT.

This chain uses TRBV5-5 with TRBJ2-2, with 12 bases identical to TRBD2. J gave up 5 bases and V 4 bases, and 3 bases lay outside the gene matches. Germline V lookup: CDR1 SGHKS, CDR2 YYEKEE (reference sequence). The CDR3 sequence is 15 residues long. The CDR3 loop is CASSPGTSGTGELFF. The CDR3 DNA sequence: TGTGCCAGCAGCCCAGGGACTAGCGGGACCGGGGAGCTGTTTTTT.

This chain uses TRBV30 with TRBJ1-2; D unresolved. Germline CDR1 is GTSNPN and CDR2 is SVGIG (reference sequence). The CDR3 contains 15 residues. Trimming removed 0 bases at V and 8 bases at J, with 19 bases between. CDR3 nucleotides: TGTGCCTGGAGTGTACCCGGACGGTTGGGAGAGGGCTACACCTTC. Protein sequence: CAWSVPGRLGEGYTF.

The V call is TRBV5-1, the J call TRBJ2-5, with D maybe TRBD1 (5 bases). Looked up from germline, CDR1 is SGHRS and CDR2 is YFSETQ. This CDR3 contains 14 residues. V was pared by 2 bases and J by 3 bases, with 11 bases between. The CDR3 coding sequence is TGCGCCAGCAGCTTCTCAAGGGGAAAAGAGACCCAGTACTTC. It codes for CASSFSRGKETQYF. Drawing the rest from reference TRBV5-1 and TRBJ2-5, the complete variable domain is KAGVTQTPRYLIKTRGQQVTLSCSPISGHRSVSWYQQTPGQGLQFLFEYFSETQRNKGNFPGRFSGRQFSNSRSEMNVSTLELGDSALYLCASSFSRGKETQYFGPGTRLLVL.

This chain uses TRBV9 with TRBJ1-2, with 10 bases matching TRBD1. This CDR3 region has 15 residues. With 4 bases clipped from V and 2 bases from J, the junction kept 5 bases outside the gene matches. CDR1 is SGDLS, CDR2 YYNGEE, per germline. The CDR3 DNA is TGTGCCAGCAGCCCTCGGACAGGGGGAAACTATGGCTACACCTTC. It specifies CASSPRTGGNYGYTF.

The chain couples TRBV7-9 to TRBJ1-6; D may be TRBD1 (5 bases). CDR1 and CDR2 (germline): SEHNR, FQNEAQ (reference sequence). CDR3 length: 16 residues. V lost 0 bases and J lost 6, with 12 bases in between. Written as DNA, the CDR3 is TGTGCCAGCAGCTTAGCCAGGGTTGGGAGTAATTCACCCCTCCACTTT. This translates into CASSLARVGSNSPLHF.

The gene calls are TRBV6-5 and TRBJ1-1; D is uncertain. V lost 1 base and J lost 5, with 14 bases in between. The CDR3 loop spans 15 amino acids. Germline V gene lookup returns CDR1 MNHEY and CDR2 SVGAGI. The DNA of the CDR3 is TGTGCCAGCAGTTACTTCGGCGGGCTAGGGACTGAAGCTTTCTTT. Its protein product is CASSYFGGLGTEAFF.

The chain carries TRBV7-2 and TRBJ2-1, with D hard to call. Trimming shortened V by 6 bases and J by 7 bases, and 13 bases separated the two germline ends. Germline CDR1 and CDR2: SGHTA and FQGNSA. This CDR3 spans 13 amino acids. In nucleotides, the CDR3 is TGTGCCAGCAGTTCGTCCTTTGGGAATGAGCAGTTCTTC. Protein: CASSSSFGNEQFF.

This clone was seen only once. V and J are TRBV6-5 and TRBJ2-5; no reliable D call. In germline, CDR1 is MNHEY, CDR2 SVGAGI. V dropped 6 bases and J dropped 5 bases, with 7 bases sitting between them. The CDR3 consists of 11 residues. CDR3 DNA: TGTGCCAGCAGGAGCGTGGAGACCCAGTACTTC. Translated, it gives CASRSVETQYF.

The V gene is TRBV11-2, the J gene TRBJ2-1, with 9 bases matching TRBD2. CDR3 length: 16 residues. Trimming at V came to 5 bases and at J to 4 bases, leaving 9 bases not matched to a gene. Germline V gives CDR1 SGHAT, CDR2 FQNNGV. CDR3 DNA: TGTGCCAGCAGCCTCCTTAGCGGGGGCCCTTACAATGAGCAGTTCTTC. As protein: CASSLLSGGPYNEQFF.

The table lists this clone with a count of one. In DNA form, the CDR3 reads TGCGCCAGCAGCTTTTCGCGTGAGACCCAGTACTTC. Protein sequence: CASSFSRETQYF. This sequence joins TRBV5-1 and TRBJ2-5; no definite D call. The CDR3 is 12 residues long. Germline values: CDR1 SGHRS, CDR2 YFSETQ. The V end was cut by 2 bases, the J end by 5 bases, with 7 bases between.

The V and J genes are TRBV10-3 and TRBJ2-3; the match to TRBD1 covers 8 bases. The V and J ends lost 8 bases and 4 bases, in that order; junction bases with no gene match: 2. The CDR3 contains 12 residues. From germline, CDR1 is ENHRY and CDR2 SYGVKD. CDR3 loop: CAIDRGPDTQYF. DNA of the CDR3: TGTGCCATCGACAGGGGCCCAGATACGCAGTATTTT.

The chain employs TRBV7-6 and TRBJ2-2, with a weak D call TRBD2 (7 bases). Germline V gene lookup returns CDR1 SGHVS and CDR2 FNYEAQ. V lost 5 bases, J lost 4 bases, and 20 bases lay in between. This CDR3 contains 17 residues. CDR3 DNA sequence: TGTGCCAGCAGCCCCCGCGGGGGCCCTCGGGGCACCGGGGAGCTGTTTTTT. This encodes CASSPRGGPRGTGELFF.

The chain uses TRBV7-9 and TRBJ1-5; no firm D call. V dropped 3 bases and J dropped 3 bases, with 3 bases sitting between them. Germline V gives CDR1 SEHNR, CDR2 FQNEAQ (reference sequence). The CDR3 length is 12 residues. The CDR3 nucleotides read TGTGCCAGCAGCTTGGTCAATCAGCCCCAGCATTTT. It translates to CASSLVNQPQHF.

A note on this clone: Other DNA sequences within the sample encode an identical CDR3. The chain carries TRBV28 and TRBJ1-5, with 10 bases that match TRBD1. This CDR3 comprises 16 residues. CDR1 MDHEN and CDR2 SYDVKM come from the germline V gene. Unmatched junction bases numbered 4, after V lost 3 bases and J lost 2 bases. The CDR3 nucleotides are TGTGCCAGCAGTTTGGACAGGGGGTTTGGCAATCAGCCCCAGCATTTT. It translates to CASSLDRGFGNQPQHF.

The chain employs TRBV7-3 and TRBJ2-5; D remains unclear. Trimming removed 10 bases from V and 2 bases from J, with 14 bases in between. CDR3 length: 13 residues. The germline V gene has CDR1 SGHTA and CDR2 FQGTGA. The CDR3 bases are TGTGCCAACCGCACGATACATCAAGAGACCCAGTACTTC. It encodes CANRTIHQETQYF. Filled out from reference TRBV7-3 and TRBJ2-5, the complete variable domain reads GAGVSQTPSNKVTEKGKYVELRCDPISGHTALYWYRQSLGQGPEFLIYFQGTGAADDSGLPNDRFFAVRPEGSVSTLKIQRTERGDSAVYLCANRTIHQETQYFGPGTRLLVL.

The V and J genes are TRBV12-5 and TRBJ2-1; maybe TRBD1 (6 bases). The CDR3 has 14 amino acids. V lost 6 bases and J lost 6, with 15 bases in between. The V gene's germline CDR1 is LGHNT and CDR2 FRNRAP. The CDR3 protein is CASGATTGRNEQFF. CDR3 in DNA: TGTGCTAGTGGCGCCACTACAGGGCGCAATGAGCAGTTCTTC.

This clone was detected only a few times. V and J are TRBV5-1 and TRBJ2-5; 7 bases are a match to TRBD1. With 1 base clipped from V and 4 bases from J, the junction kept 4 bases outside the gene matches. Germline assignment: CDR1 SGHRS and CDR2 YFSETQ. The CDR3 has 14 amino acids. CDR3 nucleotides: TGCGCCAGCAGCTTGCCTACAGGGGTAGAGACCCAGTACTTC. It is translated as CASSLPTGVETQYF. Looking up the rest from reference TRBV5-1 and TRBJ2-5 gives the full variable domain: KAGVTQTPRYLIKTRGQQVTLSCSPISGHRSVSWYQQTPGQGLQFLFEYFSETQRNKGNFPGRFSGRQFSNSRSEMNVSTLELGDSALYLCASSLPTGVETQYFGPGTRLLVL.

This clone was observed once. This sequence joins TRBV7-2 and TRBJ2-1; 10 nucleotides agree with TRBD1. The V gene end was trimmed by 5 bases and the J gene end by 6 bases; junction bases not matched to a gene: 4. This CDR3 is 14 amino acids long. The germline V gene has CDR1 SGHTA and CDR2 FQGNSA. The chain's CDR3 is CASSPGQGRNEQFF. The CDR3 DNA reads TGTGCCAGCAGCCCGGGACAGGGGCGCAATGAGCAGTTCTTC.

The V call is TRBV23-1, the J call TRBJ1-1; D not certain. TRBV23-1 is marked as an open reading frame, function uncertain. The ends were cut back, 1 base at V and 1 base at J, with 7 bases in the middle. The CDR3 consists of 14 residues. The CDR3 DNA reads TGCGCCAGCAGTCAATTTATGTCGAACACTGAAGCTTTCTTT. Protein: CASSQFMSNTEAFF.

V and J are TRBV7-3 and TRBJ2-1, with D unresolved. CDR1 is SGHTA and CDR2 is FQGTGA in the germline V gene. V dropped 5 bases and J dropped 5 bases, with 10 bases sitting between them. The CDR3 length is 13 residues. CDR3 sequence (DNA): TGTGCCAGCAGCCCCTCTAGGGACAATGAGCAGTTCTTC. This codes for CASSPSRDNEQFF. The full variable domain, its missing parts supplied by reference TRBV7-3 and TRBJ2-1, is GAGVSQTPSNKVTEKGKYVELRCDPISGHTALYWYRQSLGQGPEFLIYFQGTGAADDSGLPNDRFFAVRPEGSVSTLKIQRTERGDSAVYLCASSPSRDNEQFFGPGTRLTVL.

The gene calls are TRBV5-4 and TRBJ1-2; D uncertain. V was cut by 0 bases and J by 8 bases, with 11 bases left in between. Per the germline V gene, CDR1 is SGHNT and CDR2 is YYREEE (reference sequence). The CDR3 is made up of 13 amino acids. In DNA, the CDR3 is TGTGCCAGCAGCTTGGACCCCGGTGGGGGCTACACCTTC. Amino acids: CASSLDPGGGYTF.

The V and J genes are TRBV5-1 and TRBJ1-2; 8 bases match TRBD1. Germline CDR1 and CDR2: SGHRS and YFSETQ. The CDR3 spans 12 residues. With V trimmed by 4 bases and J by 7 bases, 3 bases remained unmatched. The CDR3 DNA follows: TGCGCCAGCAGCGGACAGGGTTTTGGCTACACCTTC. Translated, it gives CASSGQGFGYTF.

The chain couples TRBV9 to TRBJ2-1; D might be TRBD2 (6 bases). CDR1 and CDR2 (germline): SGDLS, YYNGEE. The CDR3 runs to 14 residues. Trimming removed 3 bases at V and 5 bases at J, with 12 bases between. The CDR3 reads CASSAWTTDNEQFF. The CDR3, as DNA: TGTGCCAGCAGCGCCTGGACTACCGACAATGAGCAGTTCTTC.

The chain uses TRBV16 and TRBJ2-3; D possibly corresponds to TRBD2 (5 bases). Germline values: CDR1 KGHSY, CDR2 FQNENV. There are 14 residues in the CDR3. The germline V and J ends were trimmed by 3 bases and 0 bases, with 7 bases remaining between them. The CDR3, as DNA: TGTGCCAGCAGCCAGGGAGCGAGCACAGATACGCAGTATTTT. This sequence encodes CASSQGASTDTQYF.